The rows below give T cell receptor beta chains drawn from one sample of a study of PD-L1 blockade in urothelial cancer. This table comes from immunoSEQ multiplex PCR, and its TCRdb copy is limited to in-frame clones, with some not included. The sample shows some 71,000 clones, 70% to 90% of them seen only once. Specimen: PBMCs, collected around atezolizumab (anti-PD-L1) treatment. The receptors originated from a man in his forties with urothelial cancer. The CDR3 runs from the conserved cysteine through the conserved F or W. D genes are given only for firm matches. Clone size, where shown, is once, few, many, or a class for clones that have expanded.

abundance: NA
d_gene: NA
v_gene: TRBV30
j_gene: TRBJ2-5
CDR3nt: TGTGCCTGGACGGAGGGAGTGGATGAGACCCAGTACTTC
CDR3aa: CAWTEGVDETQYF

abundance: NA
d_gene: TRBD2
v_gene: TRBV5-4
j_gene: TRBJ2-3
CDR3nt: TGTGCCAGCACGAGGCGGGAGACAGATACGCAGTATTTT
CDR3aa: CASTRRETDTQYF

abundance: NA
d_gene: TRBD1
v_gene: TRBV19
j_gene: TRBJ1-5
CDR3nt: TGTGCCTCCCTCGGACAGGGCCATAGCAATCAGCCCCAGCATTTT
CDR3aa: CASLGQGHSNQPQHF

abundance: NA
d_gene: TRBD2
v_gene: TRBV19
j_gene: TRBJ2-1
CDR3nt: TGTGCCAGTAGTCCTATTCCGGGACTAGCGGGTGGGGGTGAGCAGTTCTTC
CDR3aa: CASSPIPGLAGGGEQFF

abundance: NA
d_gene: NA
v_gene: TRBV15
j_gene: TRBJ2-2
CDR3nt: TGTGCCACCACAGGGGGAGGTCCGAACACCGGGGAGCTGTTTTTT
CDR3aa: CATTGGGPNTGELFF

abundance: NA
d_gene: TRBD1
v_gene: TRBV4-3
j_gene: TRBJ1-5
CDR3nt: TGCGCCAGCAGCCAAGGGACAGGACCCGATCAGCCCCAGCATTTT
CDR3aa: CASSQGTGPDQPQHF

abundance: NA
d_gene: TRBD1
v_gene: TRBV6-1
j_gene: TRBJ1-5
CDR3nt: TGTGCCAGCAAAACAGGGGGCGCGAGTCAGCCCCAGCATTTT
CDR3aa: CASKTGGASQPQHF

abundance: few
d_gene: NA
v_gene: TRBV28
j_gene: TRBJ1-2
CDR3nt: TGTGCCAGCAGTCAACACCGATACAGGGATGGCTACACCTTC
CDR3aa: CASSQHRYRDGYTF

abundance: NA
d_gene: NA
v_gene: TRBV5-1
j_gene: TRBJ2-2
CDR3nt: TGCGCCAGCAGTAGCGTACTAGTTAACACCGGGGAGCTGTTTTTT
CDR3aa: CASSSVLVNTGELFF

abundance: NA
d_gene: TRBD1
v_gene: TRBV14
j_gene: TRBJ2-7
CDR3nt: TGTGCCAGCAGCCGGGACAGGGCCTACGAGCAGTACTTC
CDR3aa: CASSRDRAYEQYF

abundance: NA
d_gene: NA
v_gene: TRBV6-1
j_gene: TRBJ1-2
CDR3nt: TGTGCCAGCACCTTCTCCGGGTATGGCTACACCTTC
CDR3aa: CASTFSGYGYTF

abundance: NA
d_gene: NA
v_gene: TRBV28
j_gene: TRBJ2-7
CDR3nt: TGTGCCAGCACCGTAGACAGTTACGAGCAGTACTTC
CDR3aa: CASTVDSYEQYF

abundance: NA
d_gene: NA
v_gene: TRBV6-5
j_gene: TRBJ1-1
CDR3nt: TGTGCCAGCAGTTACGGGGGGAGGGGTTCGGGCACTGAAGCTTTCTTT
CDR3aa: CASSYGGRGSGTEAFF

abundance: NA
d_gene: NA
v_gene: TRBV7-9
j_gene: TRBJ2-7
CDR3nt: TGTGCCAGCAGCCGAGGTCTAGGCCCTCGGGAGCAGTACTTC
CDR3aa: CASSRGLGPREQYF

abundance: NA
d_gene: NA
v_gene: TRBV25-1
j_gene: TRBJ2-7
CDR3nt: TGTGCCAGCAGTAGCGGTCCTACACGGGAGCAGTACTTC
CDR3aa: CASSSGPTREQYF

abundance: NA
d_gene: TRBD1
v_gene: TRBV7-2
j_gene: TRBJ2-5
CDR3nt: TGTGCCAGCAGCTTAGACAGGGGGCCAGAGACCCAGTACTTC
CDR3aa: CASSLDRGPETQYF

abundance: NA
d_gene: NA
v_gene: TRBV4-2
j_gene: TRBJ2-5
CDR3nt: TGTGCCAGCAGCCAAGAGGGGCAAAAGAGGGAGACCCAGTACTTC
CDR3aa: CASSQEGQKRETQYF